This T cell receptor beta chain was captured in a study of shared clonotypes between healthy human individuals. The CDR3 spans 13 residues. Germline V gene lookup returns CDR1 ENHRY and CDR2 SYGVKD. V lost 3 bases, J lost 5 bases, and 10 bases lay in between. Comment on this clone: What it binds is not known.

Study-level findings and limits: Compared with memory subsets, naive subsets generally had larger estimated richness.

Produced via immunoSEQ multiplex PCR; TCRdb's table is partial and in-frame only. This table has 1.6 million or so clones, over 95% appearing once. Sequencing was done on a sample of naive CD4+ T cells sorted from blood. The subset was: CD45RA+ positively selected. V is TRBV10-3 and J is TRBJ2-5; D is ambiguous. The clonotype originates from a man aged 25-45 years in good health. The CDR3 loop is CAISEERRETQYF. In nucleotides, the CDR3 is TGTGCCATCAGTGAAGAGCGAAGGGAGACCCAGTACTTC.